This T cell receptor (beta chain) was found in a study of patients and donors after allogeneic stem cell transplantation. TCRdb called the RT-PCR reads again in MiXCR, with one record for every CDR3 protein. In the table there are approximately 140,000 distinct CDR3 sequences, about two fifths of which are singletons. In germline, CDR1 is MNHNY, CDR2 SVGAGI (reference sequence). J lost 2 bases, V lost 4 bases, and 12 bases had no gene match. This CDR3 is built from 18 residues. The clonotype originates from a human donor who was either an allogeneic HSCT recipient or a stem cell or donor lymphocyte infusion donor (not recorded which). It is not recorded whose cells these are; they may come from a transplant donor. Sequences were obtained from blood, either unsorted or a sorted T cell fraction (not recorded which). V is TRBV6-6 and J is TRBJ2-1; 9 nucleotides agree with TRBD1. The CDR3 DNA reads TGTGCCAGCAGTTTTGGGACAGGGCTTTCATCTGCCTACAATGAGCAGTTCTTC. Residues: CASSFGTGLSSAYNEQFF.